The 18 T cell receptor beta chains below were found in one sample sequenced in a study of T-cell reconstitution after alpha-beta-depleted transplantation in children. This sample's TCRbeta library carried unique molecular identifier barcodes. MiXCR, applied by TCRdb to the PCR reads, yields one record per CDR3 protein. The table includes hundreds of thousands of distinct CDR3 sequences, approximately 32% detected once. Sequenced material: PBMCs from the stem cell graft donor, taken from the stem cell graft. These TCRs come from a human donor who donated a stem cell graft to a child with aplastic anemia.

This clonotype was seen a handful of times. The chain employs TRBV18 and TRBJ2-5; TRBD2 might be the D (5 bases). V gave up 5 bases and J gave up 1 base, with 8 bases separating them. The germline V gene has CDR1 KGHSH and CDR2 LQKENI. CDR3 length equals 13 residues. This CDR3 is CASSRGIQETQYF. Written as DNA, the CDR3 is TGTGCCAGCTCAAGAGGGATCCAAGAGACCCAGTACTTC.

This clonotype has only a few counts. V usage is TRBV29-1 and J usage is TRBJ1-2, with a weak D call TRBD1 (5 bases). The CDR3 runs 12 residues. Looked up from germline, CDR1 is SQVTM and CDR2 is ANQGSEA. The CDR3 sequence is CTSEDRNYGYTF. CDR3 bases: TGCACCTCCGAAGACAGAAACTATGGCTACACCTTC.

This clonotype has more than one count but fewer than ten. The rearrangement links TRBV5-6 to TRBJ2-3, with TRBD2 matching over 13 bases. Looked up from germline, CDR1 is SGHDT and CDR2 is YYEEEE. There are 16 residues in the CDR3. The V segment lost 5 bases and the J segment 2 bases; nucleotides outside the gene matches: 5. The CDR3: CASRKTSGRSTDTQYF. As DNA, the CDR3 is TGTGCCAGCAGGAAGACTAGCGGGAGGTCCACAGATACGCAGTATTTT.

This chain links TRBV6-2 or TRBV6-3 with TRBJ2-4; D is ambiguous. CDR3 size: 14 residues. V was pared by 7 bases and J by 9 bases, with 19 bases between. Germline V gene data show CDR1 as MNHEY and CDR2 as SVGEGT. The CDR3 is CASTSSSQRRIQYF. CDR3 nucleotides: TGTGCCAGCACCTCCAGCTCCCAGCGTCGCATTCAGTACTTC.

A few counts support this clonotype. The chain joins TRBV7-2 to TRBJ2-1; D not certain. The CDR3 contains 13 residues. Trimming cost V 1 base and J 10 bases, with 11 bases left between them. Per the germline V gene, CDR1 is SGHTA and CDR2 is FQGNSA. CDR3 protein: CASSLGEQKEQFF. CDR3 nucleotide sequence: TGTGCCAGCAGCTTAGGAGAGCAGAAGGAGCAGTTCTTC.

This clonotype showed up just a few times. This chain uses TRBV18 with TRBJ2-1; 13 bases are a match to TRBD2. The CDR3 consists of 17 residues. Germline values: CDR1 KGHSH, CDR2 LQKENI. The V and J ends lost 5 bases and 2 bases, in that order; junction bases with no gene match: 6. CDR3 sequence (DNA): TGTGCCAGCTCAGACGGGACTAGCGGGATCGCCTACAATGAGCAGTTCTTC. Translation gives CASSDGTSGIAYNEQFF.

The chain employs TRBV3-1 and TRBJ1-2; D call uncertain. The CDR3 is 14 residues long. Germline-derived CDR1 and CDR2 are LGHDT and YNNKEL (reference sequence). Trimming pared 7 bases from V and 6 bases from J, leaving 18 bases between. The CDR3 sequence is CASTLDGKGHGYTF. DNA of the CDR3: TGTGCCAGCACCTTGGACGGGAAAGGCCATGGCTACACCTTC.

This clonotype appeared a few times. This chain joins TRBV6-2 or TRBV6-3 and TRBJ2-3; possibly TRBD2 for D (6 bases). Between the trimmed V and J ends, which lost 0 bases and 4 bases, there was a span of 11 bases. The CDR3 consists of 15 residues. CDR1 MNHEY and CDR2 SVGEGT come from the germline V gene. CDR3 loop: CASSYSSPGADTQYF. In nucleotides, the CDR3 is TGTGCCAGCAGTTACTCTTCCCCGGGGGCAGATACGCAGTATTTT.

This clonotype has a handful of counts. This sequence joins TRBV7-2 and TRBJ2-1; 9 bases agree with TRBD2. The CDR3 consists of 15 residues. The junction had 3 bases not matched to a gene; V was cut back by 0 bases and J by 6 bases. Germline loops: CDR1 SGHTA, CDR2 FQGNSA. CDR3 sequence: CASSLATSGPNEQFF. The CDR3, as DNA: TGTGCCAGCAGCTTAGCTACTAGCGGGCCCAATGAGCAGTTCTTC. The full variable domain, rest sourced from reference TRBV7-2 and TRBJ2-1, is GAGVSQSPSNKVTEKGKDVELRCDPISGHTALYWYRQSLGQGLEFLIYFQGNSAPDKSGLPSDRFSAERTGGSVSTLTIQRTQQEDSAVYLCASSLATSGPNEQFFGPGTRLTVL.

This clonotype was detected a few times. The V gene is TRBV27, the J gene TRBJ2-1; 11 bases fit TRBD2. The V gene end was trimmed by 6 bases and the J gene end by 9 bases; junction bases not matched to a gene: 7. CDR3 length equals 14 residues. Germline values: CDR1 MNHEY, CDR2 SMNVEV (reference sequence). The CDR3 sequence: CASSSTSGKGEQFF. The DNA of the CDR3 is TGTGCCAGCAGCTCGACTAGCGGGAAAGGTGAGCAGTTCTTC.

The chain has TRBV5-1 and TRBJ2-1; D is ambiguous. Germline V lookup: CDR1 SGHRS, CDR2 YFSETQ. The CDR3 length is 16 residues. Trimming removed 0 bases at V and 0 bases at J, with 10 bases between. In DNA form, the CDR3 reads TGCGCCAGCAGCTTGGGAGAGGACCGCTCCTACAATGAGCAGTTCTTC. Encoded protein: CASSLGEDRSYNEQFF.

This sequence joins TRBV18 and TRBJ1-1, with D perhaps TRBD1 (5 bases). Per germline, CDR1 KGHSH and CDR2 LQKENI. The CDR3 extends over 16 amino acids. Trimming removed 6 bases from V and 0 bases from J, with 17 bases in between. The CDR3 reads CASSEGTPTLNTEAFF. In DNA, the CDR3 is TGTGCCAGCTCCGAAGGGACTCCTACACTGAACACTGAAGCTTTCTTT.

This clonotype has a handful of counts. V is TRBV29-1 and J is TRBJ2-3, with 8 bases aligning to TRBD1. Germline V CDR1 and CDR2: SQVTM, ANQGSEA. With 7 bases clipped from V and 4 bases from J, the junction kept 7 bases outside the gene matches. This CDR3 comprises 13 residues. The CDR3 nucleotides read TGCAGCGCTGGGACAGGTTATCCAGATACGCAGTATTTT. Residues: CSAGTGYPDTQYF.

Only one count was recorded for this clonotype. The junction departs from germline at one end; a sequencing error may be responsible. The gene calls are TRBV20-1 and TRBJ1-3; the D gene is possibly TRBD1 (5 bases). This CDR3 has 17 amino acids. CDR1 and CDR2 (germline): DFQATT, SNEGSKA (reference sequence). This CDR3 is CSARDGGFMSSRNTIYF. The CDR3 DNA reads TGCAGTGCTAGAGATGGGGGTTTCATGAGCTCTCGAAACACCATATATTTT.

Only a few counts were recorded for this clonotype. V is TRBV7-2 and J is TRBJ1-1; no clear D gene. This CDR3 is 13 amino acids long. The germline V and J ends were trimmed by 0 bases and 6 bases, with 8 bases remaining between them. CDR1 is SGHTA, CDR2 FQGNSA, per germline. The CDR3 bases are TGTGCCAGCAGCTTAGCTTGGGTCGCTGAAGCTTTCTTT. The encoded protein is CASSLAWVAEAFF.

This clonotype appeared a few times. This sequence joins TRBV12-5 and TRBJ1-6, with 7 bases matching TRBD1. The CDR3 length is 14 residues. The junction had 8 bases not matched to a gene; V was cut back by 6 bases and J by 9 bases. In germline, CDR1 is LGHNT, CDR2 FRNRAP. The CDR3 loop reads CASGPTGNGSPLHF. As DNA, the CDR3 is TGTGCTAGTGGCCCGACAGGGAATGGTTCACCCCTCCACTTT. The entire variable domain, with the rest obtained from reference TRBV12-5 and TRBJ1-6, is as follows: DARVTQTPRHKVTEMGQEVTMRCQPILGHNTVFWYRQTMMQGLELLAYFRNRAPLDDSGMPKDRFSAEMPDATLATLKIQPSEPRDSAVYFCASGPTGNGSPLHFGNGTRLTVT.

This clonotype was seen a few times. The V call is TRBV5-1, the J call TRBJ2-1; 9 bases fit TRBD1. The J segment lost 8 bases and the V segment lost 4 bases, leaving 7 bases of the junction unmatched. CDR1 is SGHRS and CDR2 is YFSETQ in the germline V gene. CDR3 length: 14 amino acids. DNA of the CDR3: TGCGCCAGCAGCCACGGGACAGGGATCGATGAGCAGTTCTTC. Protein: CASSHGTGIDEQFF.

The chain combines TRBV7-8 with TRBJ1-2; 7 nucleotides line up with TRBD1. V was clipped by 4 bases and J by 4 bases; unmatched bases: 6. This CDR3 has 14 amino acids. Looked up from germline, CDR1 is SGHVS and CDR2 is FQNEAQ. CDR3 bases: TGTGCCAGCAGCTCAGGGGGTCAGGGCTATGGCTACACCTTC. Translated, it gives CASSSGGQGYGYTF.